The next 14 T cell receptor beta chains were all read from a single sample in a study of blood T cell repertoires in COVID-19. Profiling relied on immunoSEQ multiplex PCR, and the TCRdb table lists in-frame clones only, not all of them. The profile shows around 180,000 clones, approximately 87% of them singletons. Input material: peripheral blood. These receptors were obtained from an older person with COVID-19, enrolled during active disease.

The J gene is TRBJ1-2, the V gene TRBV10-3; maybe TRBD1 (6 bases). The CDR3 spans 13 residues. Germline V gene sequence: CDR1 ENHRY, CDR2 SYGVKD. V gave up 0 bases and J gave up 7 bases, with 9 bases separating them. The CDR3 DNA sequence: TGTGCCATCAGTGAGTCGGCGGGGGCTGGCTACACCTTC. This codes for CAISESAGAGYTF.

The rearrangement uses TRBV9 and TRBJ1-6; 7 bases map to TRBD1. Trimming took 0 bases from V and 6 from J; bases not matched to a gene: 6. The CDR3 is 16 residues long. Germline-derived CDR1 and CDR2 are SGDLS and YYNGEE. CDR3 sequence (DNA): TGTGCCAGCAGCGTAGGTTCTGGGACAGCTAATTCACCCCTCCACTTT. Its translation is CASSVGSGTANSPLHF.

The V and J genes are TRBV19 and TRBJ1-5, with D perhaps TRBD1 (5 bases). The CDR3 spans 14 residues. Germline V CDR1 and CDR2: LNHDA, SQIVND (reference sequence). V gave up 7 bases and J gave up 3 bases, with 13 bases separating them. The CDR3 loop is CASTDDRFNQPQHF. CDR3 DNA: TGTGCCAGTACCGACGACAGATTCAATCAGCCCCAGCATTTT. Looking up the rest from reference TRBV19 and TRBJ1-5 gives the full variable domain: DGGITQSPKYLFRKEGQNVTLSCEQNLNHDAMYWYRQDPGQGLRLIYYSQIVNDFQKGDIAEGYSVSREKKESFPLTVTSAQKNPTAFYLCASTDDRFNQPQHFGDGTRLSIL.

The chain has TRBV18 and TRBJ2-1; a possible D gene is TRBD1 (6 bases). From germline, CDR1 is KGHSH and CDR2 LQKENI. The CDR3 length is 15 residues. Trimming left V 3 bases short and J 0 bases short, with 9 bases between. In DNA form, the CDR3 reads TGTGCCAGCTCACCTCTGGACAGCTCCTACAATGAGCAGTTCTTC. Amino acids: CASSPLDSSYNEQFF.

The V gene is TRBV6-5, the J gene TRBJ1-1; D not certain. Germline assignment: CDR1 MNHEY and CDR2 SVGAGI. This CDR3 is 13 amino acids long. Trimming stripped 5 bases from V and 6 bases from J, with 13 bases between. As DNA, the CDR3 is TGTGCCAGCAGTACTAAAGGAGGTTCTGAAGCTTTCTTT. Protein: CASSTKGGSEAFF.

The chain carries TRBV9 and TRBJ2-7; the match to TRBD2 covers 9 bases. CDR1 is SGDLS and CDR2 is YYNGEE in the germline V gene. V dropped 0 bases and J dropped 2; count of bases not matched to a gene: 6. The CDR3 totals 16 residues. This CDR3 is CASSVDVSGGPYEQYF. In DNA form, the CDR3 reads TGTGCCAGCAGCGTAGACGTTAGCGGGGGCCCCTACGAGCAGTACTTC.

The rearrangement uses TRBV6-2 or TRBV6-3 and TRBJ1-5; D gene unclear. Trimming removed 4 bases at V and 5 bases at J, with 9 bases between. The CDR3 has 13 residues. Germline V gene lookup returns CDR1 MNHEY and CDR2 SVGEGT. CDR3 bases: TGTGCCAGCAGTTCGGCAGGCGATCAGCCCCAGCATTTT. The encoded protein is CASSSAGDQPQHF.

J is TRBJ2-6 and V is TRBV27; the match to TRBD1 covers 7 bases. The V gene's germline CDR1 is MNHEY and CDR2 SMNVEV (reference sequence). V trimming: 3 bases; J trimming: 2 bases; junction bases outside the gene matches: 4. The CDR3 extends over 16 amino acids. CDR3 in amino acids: CASSLSTGAGANVLTF. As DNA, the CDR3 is TGTGCCAGCAGTTTGAGTACAGGGGCTGGGGCCAACGTCCTGACTTTC.

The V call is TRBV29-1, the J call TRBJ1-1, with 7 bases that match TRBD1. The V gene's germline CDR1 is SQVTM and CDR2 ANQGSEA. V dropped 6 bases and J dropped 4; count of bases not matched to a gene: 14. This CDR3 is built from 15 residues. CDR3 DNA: TGCAGCGTCGGGACAGACACTGGCCTAGGCACTGAAGCTTTCTTT. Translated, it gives CSVGTDTGLGTEAFF.

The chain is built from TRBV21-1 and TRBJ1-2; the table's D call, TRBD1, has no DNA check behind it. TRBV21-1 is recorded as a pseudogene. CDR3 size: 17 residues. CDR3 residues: CASSTPGGRGSVKVYTF. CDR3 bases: TGTGCCAGCAGCACCCCAGGAGGCAGGGGAAGTGTTAAGGTTTACACCTTC.

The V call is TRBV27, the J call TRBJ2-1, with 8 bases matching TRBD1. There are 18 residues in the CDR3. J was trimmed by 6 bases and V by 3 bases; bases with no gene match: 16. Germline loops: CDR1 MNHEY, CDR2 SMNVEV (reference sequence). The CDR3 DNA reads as TGTGCCAGCAGTTTTGCCCTCCCGACAGGGGCCGAGCCCAATGAGCAGTTCTTC. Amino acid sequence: CASSFALPTGAEPNEQFF.

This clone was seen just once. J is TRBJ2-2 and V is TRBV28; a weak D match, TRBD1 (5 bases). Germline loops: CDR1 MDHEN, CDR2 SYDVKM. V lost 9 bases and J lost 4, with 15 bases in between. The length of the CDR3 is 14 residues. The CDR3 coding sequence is TGTGCCAGTAGACCAGGGTCACTCACCGGGGAGCTGTTTTTT. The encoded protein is CASRPGSLTGELFF.

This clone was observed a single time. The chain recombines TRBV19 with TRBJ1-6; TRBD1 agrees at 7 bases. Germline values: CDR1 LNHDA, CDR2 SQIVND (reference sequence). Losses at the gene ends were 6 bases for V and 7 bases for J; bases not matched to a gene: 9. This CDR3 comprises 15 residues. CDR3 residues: CASRSPGGENSPLHF. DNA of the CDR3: TGTGCCAGTAGATCGCCAGGGGGAGAAAATTCACCCCTCCACTTT.

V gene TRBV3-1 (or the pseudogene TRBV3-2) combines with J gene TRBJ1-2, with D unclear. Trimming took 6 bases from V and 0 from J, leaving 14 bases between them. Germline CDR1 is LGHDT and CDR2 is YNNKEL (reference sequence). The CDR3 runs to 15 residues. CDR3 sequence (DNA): TGTGCCAGCAGTGAACCCGGGGAGGCTAACTATGGCTACACCTTC. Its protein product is CASSEPGEANYGYTF.